Sequencing of this T cell receptor (beta chain) was carried out in a study of T cell repertoires in ileal Crohn's disease. This clone has more than one count but fewer than ten. The antigen remains undetermined. TCRB immunosequencing input was roughly 500 nanograms of biopsy DNA per sample. The assay was immunoSEQ multiplex PCR, and TCRdb's table has in-frame clones only and misses some. The sample holds 12,000 or so clones; roughly 80% are singletons and the top ten take approximately 16%. The time point was: neoterminal ileum biopsy at postoperative endoscopy, about 6 months after surgery. Unmatched junction bases numbered 11, after V lost 4 bases and J lost 4 bases. CDR1 and CDR2 from the germline V gene are SGDLS and YYNGEE. CDR3 size: 15 residues. Study-level points and caveats: Endoscopy was done a median approximately seven months after surgery.

Sequenced sample: ileal tissue. The rearrangement joins TRBV9 to TRBJ2-7; 7 bases line up with TRBD2. The clonotype originates from an adult with Crohn's disease. The CDR3 bases are TGTGCCAGCAGCCGCCTAGCGGACGAGCCTTACGAGCAGTACTTC. This sequence encodes CASSRLADEPYEQYF.